Presented here are 22 T cell receptor beta chains from one specimen sequenced in a study of T cells after yellow fever vaccination. Using its own MiXCR run on the 5' RACE reads, TCRdb lists one record per CDR3 protein. The sample carries 250,000 to 300,000 distinct CDR3 sequences, around 8.6% recorded once. The sample was CD4+ T cells sorted from PBMCs, taken 5 days after the yellow fever booster vaccination. These receptors all come from a man between 18 and 35 years old who received the YFV17D yellow fever vaccine.

This clonotype was picked up many times. V usage is TRBV15 and J usage is TRBJ1-6; unclear D gene. Trimming took off 3 bases at V and 9 bases at J, with 15 bases between the two ends. This CDR3 contains 15 residues. Germline V gene lookup returns CDR1 LNHNV and CDR2 YYDKDF (reference sequence). The CDR3 region has the DNA TGTGCCACCAGCAGGGACGGGGTTGGTAGTTCACCCCTCCACTTT. Translation gives CATSRDGVGSSPLHF.

The sample holds a few counts of this clonotype. CDR3 region: CASSLAGSSSGNTIYF. The CDR3 nucleotides read TGTGCCAGCAGCTTAGCCGGTAGCAGCTCTGGAAACACCATATATTTT. J is TRBJ1-3 and V is TRBV7-2, with no clear D. Trimming stripped 0 bases from V and 0 bases from J, with 9 bases between. The germline V gene encodes CDR1 SGHTA and CDR2 FQGNSA. The CDR3 is 16 amino acids.

CDR3 loop: CSARDAASPLHF. CDR3 nucleotides: TGCAGTGCTAGAGATGCGGCCTCACCCCTCCACTTT. The chain links TRBV20-1 to TRBJ1-6, with D hard to call. Per the germline V gene, CDR1 is DFQATT and CDR2 is SNEGSKA (reference sequence). The CDR3 contains 12 residues. Trimming removed 0 bases at V and 10 bases at J, with 7 bases between.

A few counts support this clonotype. J is TRBJ1-2 and V is TRBV7-8, with D uncertain. Deletions cut 1 base from V and 4 bases from J, with 10 bases between. The CDR3 length is 14 residues. CDR1 SGHVS and CDR2 FQNEAQ come from the germline V gene. This CDR3 reads CASSLGASFYGYTF. In nucleotides, the CDR3 is TGTGCCAGCAGCTTAGGTGCGAGCTTCTATGGCTACACCTTC. Supplemented by reference TRBV7-8 and TRBJ1-2, the full variable domain reads GAGVSQSPRYKVAKRGQDVALRCDPISGHVSLFWYQQALGQGPEFLTYFQNEAQLDKSGLPSDRFFAERPEGSVSTLKIQRTQQEDSAVYLCASSLGASFYGYTFGSGTRLTVV.

This clonotype showed up many times. The rearrangement joins TRBV6-2 or TRBV6-3 to TRBJ2-7, with 7 bases matching TRBD1. V gave up 2 bases and J gave up 3 bases; unmatched junction bases: 13. Germline V gene data show CDR1 as MNHEY and CDR2 as SVGEGT. This CDR3 comprises 17 residues. The CDR3 DNA reads TGTGCCAGCAGTTACGCAACGACAGGGAGTCTGTACTACGAGCAGTACGTC. Its protein is CASSYATTGSLYYEQYV.

The table lists this clonotype with a few counts. The J gene is TRBJ1-2, the V gene TRBV4-1; TRBD1 matches 9 bases. The CDR3 has 16 residues. CDR1 is MGHRA, CDR2 YSYEKL, per germline. The trim removed 3 bases at V and 5 bases at J, leaving 10 bases unmatched. The CDR3: CASSHTWTGASYGYTF. The CDR3 region has the DNA TGCGCCAGCAGCCACACCTGGACAGGGGCAAGTTATGGCTACACCTTC.

The chain has TRBV5-4 and TRBJ2-5; D ambiguous. The germline V gene has CDR1 SGHNT and CDR2 YYREEE (reference sequence). Trimming shortened V by 0 bases and J by 3 bases, and 9 bases separated the two germline ends. CDR3 length: 14 residues. CDR3 residues: CASSLDRTKETQYF. CDR3 bases: TGTGCCAGCAGCTTGGACAGAACAAAAGAGACCCAGTACTTC.

The DNA of the CDR3 is TGTGCCAGCAGCCGTTGGGAGACCGGGGAGCTGTTTTTT. This translates into CASSRWETGELFF. V is TRBV11-2 and J is TRBJ2-2; maybe TRBD2 (5 bases). Looked up from germline, CDR1 is SGHAT and CDR2 is FQNNGV. V was trimmed by 5 bases and J by 5 bases, leaving 9 bases between them. CDR3 length equals 13 residues.

This clonotype was picked up a small number of times. The chain uses TRBV12-3 or TRBV12-4 and TRBJ1-2; D uncertain. Trimming stripped 3 bases from V and 13 bases from J, with 12 bases between. The CDR3 has 11 residues. For the CDR3, the DNA is TGTGCCAGCAGTTTGGTTACTTATAGCACCTTC. Amino acid sequence: CASSLVTYSTF.

At least ten counts were recorded for this clonotype. This rearrangement joins TRBV20-1 to TRBJ2-1; unclear D gene. The CDR3 is made up of 16 amino acids. Germline V gene data show CDR1 as DFQATT and CDR2 as SNEGSKA (reference sequence). V was trimmed by 0 bases and J by 6 bases, leaving 18 bases between them. CDR3 coding DNA: TGCAGTGCTAGAGATCCCCTCCGGCTAATTGGCAATGAGCAGTTCTTC. This encodes CSARDPLRLIGNEQFF.

There are many counts of this clonotype. The chain carries TRBV28 and TRBJ1-1; 9 positions agree with TRBD1. V gave up 8 bases and J gave up 4 bases; unmatched junction bases: 11. Germline V gene data show CDR1 as MDHEN and CDR2 as SYDVKM. This CDR3 is 15 amino acids long. Here the CDR3 DNA reads TGTGCCAGCGGGTCTCTGACAGGGGGAGGCACTGAAGCTTTCTTT. This sequence encodes CASGSLTGGGTEAFF.

In this sample, this clonotype turned up many times. This chain connects TRBV27 to TRBJ2-1; 9 bases fit TRBD1. The CDR3 covers 15 residues. Losses at the gene ends were 5 bases for V and 0 bases for J; bases not matched to a gene: 2. CDR1 is MNHEY, CDR2 SMNVEV, per germline (reference sequence). The CDR3 DNA reads as TGTGCCAGCAGTCGACAGGGGGGCTCCTACAATGAGCAGTTCTTC. This translates into CASSRQGGSYNEQFF.

This clonotype was counted between two and nine times. This sequence joins TRBV7-2 and TRBJ1-6; D possibly corresponds to TRBD1 (6 bases). Germline CDR1 and CDR2: SGHTA and FQGNSA. V was cut by 8 bases and J by 10 bases, with 18 bases left in between. There are 14 residues in the CDR3. The CDR3 DNA reads TGTGCCAGCGGGGTTGACAGGTTGGCCTCACCCCTCCACTTT. Protein: CASGVDRLASPLHF.

At least ten counts were recorded for this clonotype. The chain links TRBV12-3 or TRBV12-4 to TRBJ2-5; 8 bases map to TRBD1. The CDR3 is made up of 15 amino acids. With 6 bases clipped from V and 2 bases from J, the junction kept 8 bases outside the gene matches. CDR3 DNA: TGTGCCAGCAGCACAAGAAGACAGGGGCAAGAGACCCAGTACTTC. This sequence encodes CASSTRRQGQETQYF.

This clonotype has just a few counts. V and J are TRBV20-1 and TRBJ1-5, with TRBD1 identical over 8 bases. V was clipped by 6 bases and J by 6 bases; unmatched bases: 7. CDR3 length: 13 residues. Per germline, CDR1 DFQATT and CDR2 SNEGSKA (reference sequence). The CDR3 sequence: CSANRGVGQPQHF. The CDR3 bases are TGCAGTGCGAACAGGGGGGTCGGTCAGCCCCAGCATTTT.

In its sample, this clonotype is medium-sized. V and J are TRBV9 and TRBJ2-5; 8 bases line up with TRBD1. Germline V gene data show CDR1 as SGDLS and CDR2 as YYNGEE. With 0 bases clipped from V and 5 bases from J, the junction kept 9 bases outside the gene matches. The CDR3 has 16 amino acids. The CDR3 sequence is CASSVASQGAGETQYF. The CDR3 nucleotides read TGTGCCAGCAGCGTAGCTTCCCAGGGGGCGGGGGAGACCCAGTACTTC. Drawing the rest from reference TRBV9 and TRBJ2-5, the complete variable domain is DSGVTQTPKHLITATGQRVTLRCSPRSGDLSVYWYQQSLDQGLQFLIQYYNGEERAKGNILERFSAQQFPDLHSELNLSSLELGDSALYFCASSVASQGAGETQYFGPGTRLLVL.

This clonotype was seen at least ten times. The chain recombines TRBV6-5 with TRBJ1-2; maybe TRBD1 (5 bases). Trimming pared 2 bases from V and 7 bases from J, leaving 14 bases between. Germline-derived CDR1 and CDR2 are MNHEY and SVGAGI. The CDR3 totals 14 residues. CDR3 coding DNA: TGTGCCAGCAGTTACGAGGGGCAGAGGACTGGCTACACCTTC. Its translation is CASSYEGQRTGYTF.

This clonotype was observed many times. The genes are TRBV9 and TRBJ1-6; no firm D call. Per the germline V gene, CDR1 is SGDLS and CDR2 is YYNGEE. The germline V and J ends were trimmed by 6 bases and 0 bases, with 7 bases remaining between them. CDR3 size: 14 residues. The CDR3 protein is CASNGSSYNSPLHF. For the CDR3, the DNA is TGTGCCAGCAACGGGAGCTCCTATAATTCACCCCTCCACTTT. The full variable domain, its missing parts supplied by reference TRBV9 and TRBJ1-6, is DSGVTQTPKHLITATGQRVTLRCSPRSGDLSVYWYQQSLDQGLQFLIQYYNGEERAKGNILERFSAQQFPDLHSELNLSSLELGDSALYFCASNGSSYNSPLHFGNGTRLTVT.

This clonotype has just a few counts. The CDR3, as DNA: TGTGCCAGCAGTAAATTTGGGGCCAATGAAAAACTGTTTTTT. Translation gives CASSKFGANEKLFF. The chain carries TRBV7-7 and TRBJ1-4; D may be TRBD1 (5 bases). The germline V gene encodes CDR1 SSHAT and CDR2 FNYEAQ (reference sequence). Trimming pared 6 bases from V and 5 bases from J, leaving 13 bases between. The CDR3 is made up of 14 amino acids. Complete variable domain (other parts from reference TRBV7-7 and TRBJ1-4): GAGVSQSPRYKVTKRGQDVTLRCDPISSHATLYWYQQALGQGPEFLTYFNYEAQPDKSGLPSDRFSAERPEGSISTLTIQRTEQRDSAMYRCASSKFGANEKLFFGSGTQLSVL.

This clonotype was recorded at least ten times. The V call is TRBV7-3, the J call TRBJ2-3; tentative D call: TRBD2 (6 bases). CDR1 is SGHTA and CDR2 is FQGTGA in the germline V gene. With 2 bases removed from V and 0 bases from J, the gap between germline ends came to 6 bases. The CDR3 loop spans 14 amino acids. For the CDR3, the DNA is TGTGCCAGCAGCTTAGGGACTAGCACAGATACGCAGTATTTT. This translates into CASSLGTSTDTQYF.

The chain couples TRBV29-1 to TRBJ2-3, with no clear D. Germline assignment: CDR1 SQVTM and CDR2 ANQGSEA. V dropped 4 bases and J dropped 2 bases, with 7 bases sitting between them. The CDR3 spans 12 residues. CDR3 amino acids: CSVGLHTDTQYF. The CDR3 nucleotides are TGCAGCGTTGGTCTCCACACAGATACGCAGTATTTT.

The chain joins TRBV7-2 to TRBJ1-1, with D possibly matching TRBD1 (5 bases). The CDR3 contains 14 residues. Germline CDR1 SGHTA, CDR2 FQGNSA. V was shortened by 4 bases and J by 5 bases, with 14 bases between the two germline ends. The CDR3 coding sequence is TGTGCCAGCAGCTCGCGGGGGGTTGTTACTGAAGCTTTCTTT. Its translation is CASSSRGVVTEAFF.